These 11 T cell receptor beta chains share one sample of origin, sequenced in a study of shared clonotypes between healthy human individuals (dated by TCRdb to about 2020). The method behind the library was the immunoSEQ multiplex PCR assay. The source is immuneACCESS, and TCRdb retained only in-frame sequences with V and J called. Part of the clones is not carried over; for the studies checked, unresolved V genes explain less than half of this, and the remainder is unexplained. The sample table lists 950,000 to 1,300,000 clones, roughly 80% of them with a count of one. Together, the top ten hold about 1.4% of the sample. The specimen was memory CD4+ T cells sorted from blood. In the paper's terms, the cell subset or site label means: CD45RA-negative fraction. Receptors originate from a man between 18 and 29 years old in good health.

This chain connects TRBV6-5 to TRBJ2-7, with 14 nucleotides matching TRBD2. Germline CDR1 and CDR2: MNHEY and SVGAGI. V gave up 7 bases and J gave up 9 bases; unmatched junction bases: 5. There are 13 residues in the CDR3. CDR3: CASIGLAGGRQYF. CDR3 DNA sequence: TGTGCCAGCATCGGACTAGCGGGAGGACGGCAGTACTTC.

This chain uses TRBV10-2 with TRBJ1-2; 10 nucleotides match TRBD1. The CDR3 length is 17 residues. With V trimmed by 6 bases and J by 10 bases, 20 bases remained unmatched. In germline, CDR1 is WSHSY, CDR2 SAAADI. The CDR3 DNA reads as TGCGCCAGCAGGGTCGCGGGGACAGGGGTGTTTGGGTCTTTCTACACCTTC. Translated, it gives CASRVAGTGVFGSFYTF.

The chain employs TRBV5-5 and TRBJ1-5, with D uncertain. Trimming removed 2 bases from V and 0 bases from J, with 9 bases in between. CDR1 and CDR2 from the germline V gene are SGHKS and YYEKEE (reference sequence). This CDR3 has 15 amino acids. This chain's CDR3 is CASSFTDYSNQPQHF. The CDR3 bases are TGTGCCAGCAGCTTTACGGATTATAGCAATCAGCCCCAGCATTTT.

The chain is built from TRBV28 and TRBJ1-5; tentatively, D is TRBD1 (6 bases). V was cut by 7 bases and J by 9 bases, with 19 bases left in between. The CDR3 is 14 amino acids. CDR1 and CDR2 from the germline V gene are MDHEN and SYDVKM. In DNA form, the CDR3 reads TGTGCCAGCACCCCGAGGGGGATTGACCGGCCCCAGCATTTT. Translated, it gives CASTPRGIDRPQHF.

This clone was detected a few times. The chain links TRBV4-1 to TRBJ1-2; TRBD1 might be the D (6 bases). Germline V gene lookup returns CDR1 MGHRA and CDR2 YSYEKL. The CDR3 has 16 amino acids. Trimming left V 3 bases short and J 0 bases short, with 14 bases between. The CDR3 DNA reads TGCGCCAGCAGCCACGCGGGACACGCAACTAACTATGGCTACACCTTC. This encodes CASSHAGHATNYGYTF.

DNA of the CDR3: TGCGCCAGCAGCCAAGATAAGTCGGTGACTAGCGGGACAGGAGAGACCCAGTACTTC. Its protein product is CASSQDKSVTSGTGETQYF. The chain uses TRBV4-1 and TRBJ2-5; 11 bases align to TRBD2. Losses at the gene ends were 0 bases for V and 4 bases for J; bases not matched to a gene: 13. In germline, CDR1 is MGHRA, CDR2 YSYEKL. This CDR3 region has 19 residues.

The chain combines TRBV11-3 with TRBJ2-2; a possible D gene is TRBD1 (6 bases). The germline V and J ends were trimmed by 3 bases and 4 bases, with 9 bases remaining between them. This CDR3 is 14 amino acids long. Germline loops: CDR1 SGHNT, CDR2 YENEEA. CDR3 DNA sequence: TGTGCCAGCAGCTTTCAGGGGACCACCGGGGAGCTGTTTTTT. Protein: CASSFQGTTGELFF. The full variable domain, its missing parts supplied by reference TRBV11-3 and TRBJ2-2, is EAGVVQSPRYKIIEKKQPVAFWCNPISGHNTLYWYLQNLGQGPELLIRYENEEAVDDSQLPKDRFSAERLKGVDSTLKIQPAELGDSAVYLCASSFQGTTGELFFGEGSRLTVL.

The chain is built from TRBV11-2 and TRBJ2-5; possibly TRBD2 for D (6 bases). V was pared by 5 bases and J by 3 bases, with 10 bases between. CDR3 size: 13 residues. Germline V gene lookup returns CDR1 SGHAT and CDR2 FQNNGV. The CDR3, as DNA: TGTGCCAGCAGCCGACTAGGGAAAGAGACCCAGTACTTC. Its protein product is CASSRLGKETQYF.

About this clone: Additional DNA sequences in this sample encode the identical CDR3. The CDR3 reads CASSRLAGANTGELFF. In nucleotides, the CDR3 is TGTGCCAGCAGTAGACTAGCGGGAGCGAACACCGGGGAGCTGTTTTTT. V usage is TRBV27 and J usage is TRBJ2-2; 12 nucleotides match TRBD2. J lost 0 bases, V lost 5 bases, and 1 base had no gene match. Germline V gene lookup returns CDR1 MNHEY and CDR2 SMNVEV (reference sequence). The CDR3 loop spans 16 amino acids.

CDR3 sequence: CASTPGLRTTDTQYF. CDR3 DNA sequence: TGTGCCAGTACCCCGGGACTCAGGACTACAGATACGCAGTATTTT. J is TRBJ2-3 and V is TRBV19; a possible D gene is TRBD2 (6 bases). V was pared by 7 bases and J by 3 bases, with 17 bases between. The germline V gene has CDR1 LNHDA and CDR2 SQIVND (reference sequence). The CDR3 covers 15 residues. The full variable domain, its missing parts supplied by reference TRBV19 and TRBJ2-3, is DGGITQSPKYLFRKEGQNVTLSCEQNLNHDAMYWYRQDPGQGLRLIYYSQIVNDFQKGDIAEGYSVSREKKESFPLTVTSAQKNPTAFYLCASTPGLRTTDTQYFGPGTRLTVL.

The chain employs TRBV5-1 and TRBJ1-2; D gene ambiguous. This CDR3 spans 13 amino acids. Germline CDR1 is SGHRS and CDR2 is YFSETQ. V lost 1 base, J lost 1 base, and 5 bases lay in between. In nucleotides, the CDR3 is TGCGCCAGCAGCTTGCCGAATAACTATGGCTACACCTTC. As protein: CASSLPNNYGYTF.